These T cell receptor beta chains were read from a single sample in a study of metastatic and nonmetastatic thyroid tumors. TCRdb re-analyzed the PCR reads through MiXCR. The sample includes over 6,500 clones, roughly 29% of them seen just once. Material for sequencing was adjacent normal tissue. The receptor source for this set is a female donor with papillary thyroid cancer or a benign thyroid nodule (not recorded which). Some clones in this sample may be carry-over from other donors' samples. Each CDR3 is given with its conserved first and last residue. The D gene is left open where the match is weak. Size tells how often a clone was seen (once, few, many) or the class of an expanded clone, and some rows leave it out.

TRBJ2-3 NA NA TRBV13 TGTGCCAGCAGCTTACGGGGCGCAGATACGCAGTATTTT CASSLRGADTQYF
TRBJ1-5 few NA TRBV6-6 TGTGCCAGCAGTTACTCGGCAGGAGCTAGCAATCAGCCCCAGCATTTT CASSYSAGASNQPQHF
TRBJ1-2 NA NA TRBV6-1 TGTGCCAGCAGTCTTCCCGGGGGGTTCTGGCCCTTC CASSLPGGFWPF
TRBJ1-2 medium-sized NA TRBV15 TGTGCCACCAGCAGCCGATATCTTAACTATGGCTACACCTTC CATSSRYLNYGYTF
TRBJ2-2 large TRBD2 TRBV12-3/TRBV12-4 TGTGCCAGCAGTTCTAGCGGGGGGGCCGGGGAGCTGTTTTTT CASSSSGGAGELFF
TRBJ2-6 NA TRBD1 TRBV19 TGTGCCAGTAGTATAGGAATACGACAGGGAAGGAGAGGGGCCAACGTCCTGACTTTC CASSIGIRQGRRGANVLTF
TRBJ2-1 NA TRBD2 TRBV20-1 TGCAGTGCGGTAACTAGCGGGGGGGCTATCTCCTACAATGAGCAGTTCTTC CSAVTSGGAISYNEQFF
TRBJ2-1 few NA TRBV6-1 TGTGCCAGCAGGAAGGGGGTTGAGCAGTTCTTC CASRKGVEQFF
TRBJ2-1 few NA TRBV7-2 TGTGCCAGCAGCTTAGTCTACAATGAGCAGTTCTTC CASSLVYNEQFF
TRBJ2-1 NA NA TRBV11-2 TGTGCCAGCAGCCATGGTAACAGGGTCAATGAGCAGTTCTTC CASSHGNRVNEQFF
TRBJ1-2 NA NA TRBV7-2 TGTGCCAGCAGCTTAGGCAGAGACTATGGCTACACCTTC CASSLGRDYGYTF
TRBJ2-1 NA NA TRBV5-1 TGCGCCAGCAGCTTGAGAGCGGAAGGATATGAGCAGTTCTTC CASSLRAEGYEQFF
TRBJ2-7 NA TRBD2 TRBV5-1 TGCGCCAGCAGCTTAACTAGCGGGAGGGACTACGAGCAGTACTTC CASSLTSGRDYEQYF
TRBJ2-2 NA TRBD2 TRBV11-2 TGTGCCAGCAGCTCGACTAGCGGGGGGGCCGGGGAGCTGTTTTTT CASSSTSGGAGELFF
TRBJ1-2 NA NA TRBV18 TGTGCCAGCTCACCACCGAACAAAGGCTATGGCTACACCTTC CASSPPNKGYGYTF
TRBJ2-1 NA NA TRBV2 TGTGCCGGCAGTGAAGTACCGGTACAGAGTTACAATGAGCAGTTCTTC CAGSEVPVQSYNEQFF
TRBJ2-1 NA TRBD2 TRBV7-6 TGTGCCAGCAGCGCACTAGCGGGAGGGCCCGACAATGAGCAGTTCTTC CASSALAGGPDNEQFF
TRBJ2-5 few NA TRBV12-3/TRBV12-4 TGTGCCAGCAGTCTGGGACAACTGCTGGAGGTGGATACCCATTACTTC CASSLGQLLEVDTHYF
TRBJ1-1 medium-sized NA TRBV12-3/TRBV12-4 TGTGCCAGCAGTTTAGCAGGGGCGAGGGAAGCTTTCTTT CASSLAGAREAFF
TRBJ2-2 medium-sized TRBD2 TRBV7-9 TGTGCCAGCAGCTCCCGGGGGGGGGAGACCGGGGAGCTGTTTTTT CASSSRGGETGELFF